These T cell receptor beta chains were read from a single sample in a study of T cell responses to AZD1222 COVID-19 vaccine. Using immunoSEQ multiplex PCR, the repertoire was profiled, and TCRdb retains in-frame clones only, with some absent. The sample lists more than 150,000 clones, over 70% seen once, with about a tenth in the top ten. The starting material was peripheral blood, obtained 28 days after the second AZD1222 dose. These TCRs come from an adult who received the AZD1222 COVID-19 vaccine. CDR3s include the opening cysteine and the closing phenylalanine or tryptophan. Fields, in order: V gene, clone size, D gene, J gene, CDR3 protein, CDR3 DNA. The D gene is left open where the match is weak. Only part of the rows carry a size: once, few, many, or a class if the clone is expanded.

TRBV7-8,-,TRBD2,TRBJ2-3,CASSSTSGTDTQYF,TGTGCCAGCAGCTCAACTAGCGGCACAGATACGCAGTATTTT
TRBV7-2,-,TRBD2,TRBJ2-1,CASSLFISGNNEQFF,TGTGCCAGCAGCTTATTCATTAGCGGGAACAATGAGCAGTTCTTC
TRBV30,-,-,TRBJ1-1,CAWRVGTEAFF,TGTGCCTGGAGGGTAGGGACTGAAGCTTTCTTT
TRBV25-1,-,TRBD1,TRBJ1-1,CASSGQGPGTEAFF,TGTGCCAGCAGCGGACAGGGGCCGGGCACTGAAGCTTTCTTT
TRBV7-2,-,TRBD2,TRBJ2-2,CASIYPGGENTGELFF,TGTGCCAGCATCTACCCGGGGGGGGAGAACACCGGGGAGCTGTTTTTT
TRBV5-8,few,-,TRBJ2-7,CASSLDGASDEQYF,TGTGCCAGCAGCTTGGATGGAGCTTCCGACGAGCAGTACTTC
TRBV5-1,-,-,TRBJ2-7,CASSSSGTGSYEQYF,TGCGCCAGCAGCTCCTCCGGGACTGGCTCCTACGAGCAGTACTTC
TRBV2,-,TRBD1,TRBJ1-4,CASSQNLLGTGDEKLFF,TGTGCCAGCAGTCAAAACCTATTGGGGACAGGGGATGAAAAACTGTTTTTT
TRBV30,-,-,TRBJ1-4,CAWGTSRLFF,TGTGCCTGGGGAACCTCTCGGCTGTTTTTT
TRBV28,-,-,TRBJ2-6,CASSLLGSGANVLTF,TGTGCCAGCAGTTTATTAGGCTCTGGGGCCAACGTCCTGACTTTC
TRBV19,-,TRBD2,TRBJ2-7,CASRPRGTSGEYEQYF,TGTGCCAGTAGACCTAGGGGGACTAGCGGTGAATACGAGCAGTACTTC
TRBV6-5,-,TRBD2,TRBJ2-7,CATSGSYEQYF,TGTGCCACTAGCGGGAGCTACGAGCAGTACTTC
TRBV4-3,-,-,TRBJ1-6,CASSPTGTLGSPLHF,TGCGCCAGCAGCCCTACCGGGACCCTTGGGTCACCCCTCCACTTT
TRBV2,-,TRBD2,TRBJ2-1,CASSGNSGSKDEQFF,TGTGCCAGCAGTGGGAATAGCGGGAGTAAGGATGAGCAGTTCTTC
TRBV2,-,-,TRBJ2-5,CASSPSRGVETQYF,TGTGCCAGCAGTCCTTCCAGGGGAGTAGAGACCCAGTACTTC
TRBV7-9,-,-,TRBJ1-4,CASSSALTGDLNEKLFF,TGTGCCAGCAGCTCAGCCCTCACCGGGGATCTTAATGAAAAACTGTTTTTT
TRBV5-1,-,-,TRBJ2-7,CASSLTAGRTYEQYF,TGCGCCAGCAGCTTGACGGCGGGTAGAACCTACGAGCAGTACTTC
TRBV2,-,-,TRBJ2-1,CASTWSSSYNEQFF,TGTGCCAGCACGTGGTCGAGCTCCTACAATGAGCAGTTCTTC
TRBV14,-,-,TRBJ2-7,CASSQDLIYEQYF,TGTGCCAGCAGCCAAGATCTAATCTACGAGCAGTACTTC
TRBV27,-,-,TRBJ1-6,CASKGRLGSPLHF,TGTGCCAGTAAGGGCAGGCTGGGTTCACCCCTCCACTTT
TRBV5-1,-,TRBD1,TRBJ2-5,CASSSDWTGQETQYF,TGCGCCAGCAGCTCGGACTGGACAGGGCAAGAGACCCAGTACTTC
TRBV1,-,-,TRBJ2-1,CTSSPRSSGRRNEQFF,TGCACCAGCAGCCCAAGATCTAGCGGGAGGCGAAATGAGCAGTTCTTC
TRBV19,-,TRBD2,TRBJ2-2,CASRGTIDTGELFF,TGTGCCAGTAGGGGGACTATTGACACCGGGGAGCTGTTTTTT
TRBV28,-,TRBD1,TRBJ1-6,CASSRLRQGARISPLHF,TGTGCCAGCAGTCGCCTACGACAGGGGGCGCGAATTTCACCCCTCCACTTT
TRBV5-4,-,-,TRBJ1-3,CASSSTPGSGNTIYF,TGTGCCAGCAGCTCAACCCCGGGCTCTGGAAACACCATATATTTT
TRBV15,-,-,TRBJ2-3,CATSGSSQGTDTQYF,TGTGCCACCAGCGGCTCTAGTCAAGGCACAGATACGCAGTATTTT
TRBV30,-,-,TRBJ1-4,CAWSATGSTNEKLFF,TGTGCCTGGAGTGCTACAGGTTCAACTAATGAAAAACTGTTTTTT
TRBV11-3,-,-,TRBJ2-3,CASSLGGASTDTQYF,TGTGCCAGCAGCTTAGGCGGGGCTAGCACAGATACGCAGTATTTT
TRBV28,-,TRBD2,TRBJ2-1,CASSTGTSGTISSYNEQFF,TGTGCCAGCAGTACCGGGACTAGCGGGACCATCAGCTCCTACAATGAGCAGTTCTTC
TRBV5-1,-,-,TRBJ2-3,CASSLRVGVGTDTQYF,TGCGCCAGCAGCTTGAGGGTTGGGGTGGGCACAGATACGCAGTATTTT
TRBV19,-,-,TRBJ1-3,CASTSQTPGNTIYF,TGTGCCAGTACTTCCCAAACACCTGGAAACACCATATATTTT
TRBV12-5,-,-,TRBJ2-5,CASGRGKETQYF,TGTGCTAGTGGTAGGGGGAAAGAGACCCAGTACTTC
TRBV18,-,-,TRBJ2-1,CASSPASAEQFF,TGTGCCAGCTCACCCGCTAGCGCCGAGCAGTTCTTC
TRBV7-2,-,-,TRBJ1-5,CASSLGQINQPQHF,TGTGCCAGCAGCTTGGGACAAATCAATCAGCCCCAGCATTTT
TRBV4-1,-,TRBD2,TRBJ2-1,CASSQEGTTYNEQFF,TGCGCCAGCAGCCAAGAGGGGACTACTTACAATGAGCAGTTCTTC
TRBV28,-,TRBD1,TRBJ1-4,CASSRDRVYEKLFF,TGTGCCAGCAGCCGTGACAGGGTATATGAAAAACTGTTTTTT
TRBV2,-,TRBD2,TRBJ2-3,CASSLSLAGGRDTQYF,TGTGCCAGCAGTCTATCCCTAGCGGGAGGGCGGGATACGCAGTATTTT
TRBV5-5,-,-,TRBJ1-5,CASSLVDQPQHF,TGTGCCAGCAGCTTGGTGGATCAGCCCCAGCATTTT
TRBV11-2,-,-,TRBJ1-5,CASSLERRQPQHF,TGTGCCAGCAGCTTAGAGCGACGTCAGCCCCAGCATTTT
TRBV28,-,-,TRBJ1-2,CASTPRGRHNYGYTF,TGTGCCAGCACCCCGAGGGGGAGGCATAACTATGGCTACACCTTC
TRBV12-3/TRBV12-4,-,TRBD1,TRBJ1-2,CASSLRQGVTF,TGTGCCAGCAGTTTAAGACAGGGCGTCACCTTC
TRBV6-5,-,-,TRBJ2-3,CASSQTGADTQYF,TGTGCCAGCAGTCAAACAGGTGCAGATACGCAGTATTTT
TRBV5-6,-,-,TRBJ2-7,CASRRTSQFYEQYF,TGTGCCAGCAGGCGGACATCTCAGTTCTACGAGCAGTACTTC
TRBV7-2,-,-,TRBJ1-4,CASSLDGGGEKLFF,TGTGCCAGCAGCTTAGATGGGGGAGGTGAAAAACTGTTTTTT
TRBV20-1,-,-,TRBJ2-6,CSASVGTGANVLTF,TGCAGTGCTAGTGTGGGAACCGGGGCCAACGTCCTGACTTTC
TRBV5-1,-,-,TRBJ2-5,CASSILLGGGKETQYF,TGCGCCAGCAGCATCCTTCTAGGGGGGGGCAAAGAGACCCAGTACTTC
TRBV4-3,-,-,TRBJ2-1,CASSQDSGMSQFF,TGCGCCAGCAGCCAGGATAGCGGCATGTCACAGTTCTTC
TRBV28,many,-,TRBJ1-1,CASSPPQLQAFF,TGTGCCAGCAGTCCGCCACAGCTCCAAGCTTTCTTT
TRBV7-2,-,-,TRBJ1-5,CASGTRWENQHF,TGTGCCAGCGGGACCAGGTGGGAAAACCAGCATTTT
TRBV27,-,-,TRBJ1-6,CASSLWSAGKSSYNSPLHF,TGTGCCAGCAGTTTATGGTCTGCAGGCAAGAGCTCCTATAATTCACCCCTCCACTTT
TRBV28,once,TRBD2,TRBJ2-1,CASRGRGLAGVFEQFF,TGTGCCAGCAGGGGGAGGGGACTAGCGGGAGTCTTCGAGCAGTTCTTC
TRBV21-1,once,-,TRBJ2-3,CASSKCGGQGPDTQYF,TGTGCCAGCAGCAAATGCGGGGGACAGGGCCCAGATACGCAGTATTTT
TRBV4-1,once,-,TRBJ1-3,CASSRSRGGDTIYF,TGCGCCAGCAGCCGGTCCAGGGGTGGCGACACCATATATTTT
TRBV29-1,-,-,TRBJ2-2,CSVEGGAGELFF,TGCAGCGTTGAAGGGGGCGCCGGGGAGCTGTTTTTT
TRBV5-6,few,-,TRBJ2-3,CASSLGTGQLTDTQYF,TGTGCCAGCAGCTTGGGGACCGGACAGCTCACAGATACGCAGTATTTT